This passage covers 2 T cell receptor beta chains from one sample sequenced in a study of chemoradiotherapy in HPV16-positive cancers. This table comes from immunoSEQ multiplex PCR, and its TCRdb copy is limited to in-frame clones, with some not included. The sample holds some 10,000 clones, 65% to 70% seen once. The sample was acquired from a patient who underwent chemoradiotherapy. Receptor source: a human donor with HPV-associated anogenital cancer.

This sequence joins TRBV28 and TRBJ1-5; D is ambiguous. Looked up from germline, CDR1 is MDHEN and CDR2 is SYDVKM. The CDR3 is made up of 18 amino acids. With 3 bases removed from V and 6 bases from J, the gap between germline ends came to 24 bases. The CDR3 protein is CASSFPHRSGAGGQPQHF. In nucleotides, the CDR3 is TGTGCCAGCAGTTTCCCTCATAGATCCGGTGCGGGCGGTCAGCCCCAGCATTTT. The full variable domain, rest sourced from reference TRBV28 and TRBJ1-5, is DVKVTQSSRYLVKRTGEKVFLECVQDMDHENMFWYRQDPGLGLRLIYFSYDVKMKEKGDIPEGYSVSREKKERFSLILESASTNQTSMYLCASSFPHRSGAGGQPQHFGDGTRLSIL.

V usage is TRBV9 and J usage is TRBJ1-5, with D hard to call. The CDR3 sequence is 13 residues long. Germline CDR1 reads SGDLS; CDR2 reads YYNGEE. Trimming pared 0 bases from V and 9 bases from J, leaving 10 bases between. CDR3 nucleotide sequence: TGTGCCAGCAGCGTAGCGGGGTTTGGGCCCCAGCATTTT. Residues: CASSVAGFGPQHF.